The next 4 T cell receptor beta chains were all read from a single sample in a study of shared clonotypes between healthy human individuals. This table comes from immunoSEQ multiplex PCR, and its TCRdb copy is limited to in-frame clones, with some not included. The table shows about 600,000 clones, with 97% occurring only once. Sequencing input: naive CD4+ T cells sorted from blood. Subset denoted: CD45RA+ positively selected. The receptors shown here come from a woman aged 25 to 39 in good health.

The chain has TRBV28 and TRBJ2-7, with D possibly TRBD2 on 6 matching bases. The CDR3 runs to 19 residues. Germline CDR1 and CDR2: MDHEN and SYDVKM. The V and J ends lost 4 bases and 1 base respectively, with 26 bases between them. The CDR3 is CASSSPWEQLAGRSYEQYF. CDR3 DNA sequence: TGTGCCAGCAGTTCACCTTGGGAGCAACTAGCCGGGCGATCCTACGAGCAGTACTTC.

Only one count was recorded for this clone. Other DNA sequences in this specimen translate into the identical CDR3. The J gene is TRBJ1-2, the V gene TRBV19, with D possibly TRBD1 on 5 matching bases. The V end lost 4 bases, the J end lost 4 bases, and 7 bases lay between the germline ends. The CDR3 totals 12 residues. Germline values: CDR1 LNHDA, CDR2 SQIVND (reference sequence). CDR3: CASSKRGYGYTF. Here the CDR3 DNA reads TGTGCCAGTAGTAAGAGGGGCTATGGCTACACCTTC. Drawing the rest from reference TRBV19 and TRBJ1-2, the complete variable domain is DGGITQSPKYLFRKEGQNVTLSCEQNLNHDAMYWYRQDPGQGLRLIYYSQIVNDFQKGDIAEGYSVSREKKESFPLTVTSAQKNPTAFYLCASSKRGYGYTFGSGTRLTVV.

The sample holds one count of this clone. The chain combines TRBV4-2 with TRBJ2-2; TRBD2 agrees at 10 bases. CDR1 is LGHNA and CDR2 is YNFKEQ in the germline V gene. The V segment lost 0 bases and the J segment 2 bases; nucleotides outside the gene matches: 6. This CDR3 has 18 amino acids. The CDR3 DNA sequence: TGTGCCAGCAGCCAAGATTCGGTAGCGGGAGGCAACACCGGGGAGCTGTTTTTT. Its protein product is CASSQDSVAGGNTGELFF.

As concerns this clone: Other nucleotide sequences in the sample specify the same CDR3. The V gene is TRBV10-3, the J gene TRBJ2-1; a weak D match, TRBD1 (5 bases). Looked up from germline, CDR1 is ENHRY and CDR2 is SYGVKD. The CDR3 runs to 14 residues. Trimming removed 3 bases from V and 4 bases from J, with 10 bases in between. The CDR3 is CAISELAGYNEQFF. In DNA form, the CDR3 reads TGTGCCATCAGTGAATTAGCAGGGTACAATGAGCAGTTCTTC.